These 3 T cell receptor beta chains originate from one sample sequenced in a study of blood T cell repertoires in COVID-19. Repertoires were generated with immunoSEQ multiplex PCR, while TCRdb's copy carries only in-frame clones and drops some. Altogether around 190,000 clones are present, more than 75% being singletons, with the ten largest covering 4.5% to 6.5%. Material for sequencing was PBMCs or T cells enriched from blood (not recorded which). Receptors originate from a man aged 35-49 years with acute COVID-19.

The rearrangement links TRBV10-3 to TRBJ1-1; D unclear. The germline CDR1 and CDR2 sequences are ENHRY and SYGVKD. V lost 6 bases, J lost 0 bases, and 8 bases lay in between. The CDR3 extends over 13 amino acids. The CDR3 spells CAIRDILNTEAFF. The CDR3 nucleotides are TGTGCCATCAGAGACATACTGAACACTGAAGCTTTCTTT.

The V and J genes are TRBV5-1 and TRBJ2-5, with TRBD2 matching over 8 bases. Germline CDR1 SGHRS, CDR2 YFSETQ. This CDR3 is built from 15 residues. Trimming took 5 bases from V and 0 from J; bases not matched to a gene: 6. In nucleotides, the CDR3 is TGCGCCAGCAGTGCCCGCGGGAGGTACCAAGAGACCCAGTACTTC. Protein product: CASSARGRYQETQYF.

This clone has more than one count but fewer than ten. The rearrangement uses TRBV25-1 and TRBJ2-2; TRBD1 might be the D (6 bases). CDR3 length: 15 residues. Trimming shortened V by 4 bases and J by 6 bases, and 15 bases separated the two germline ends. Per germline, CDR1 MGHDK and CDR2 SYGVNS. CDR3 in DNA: TGTGCCAGCAGTGTACAAACAGGGATCCCCGGGGAGCTGTTTTTT. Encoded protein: CASSVQTGIPGELFF.